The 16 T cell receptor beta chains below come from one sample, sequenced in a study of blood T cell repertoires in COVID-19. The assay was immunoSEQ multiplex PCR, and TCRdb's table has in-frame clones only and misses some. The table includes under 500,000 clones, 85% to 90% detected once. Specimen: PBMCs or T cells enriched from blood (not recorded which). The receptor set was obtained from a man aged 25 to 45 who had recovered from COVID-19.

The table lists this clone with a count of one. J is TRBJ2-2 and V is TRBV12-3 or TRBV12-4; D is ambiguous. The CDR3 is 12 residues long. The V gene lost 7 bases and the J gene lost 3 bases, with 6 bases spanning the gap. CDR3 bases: TGTGCCAGCAAGGAGTACACCGGGGAGCTGTTTTTT. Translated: CASKEYTGELFF.

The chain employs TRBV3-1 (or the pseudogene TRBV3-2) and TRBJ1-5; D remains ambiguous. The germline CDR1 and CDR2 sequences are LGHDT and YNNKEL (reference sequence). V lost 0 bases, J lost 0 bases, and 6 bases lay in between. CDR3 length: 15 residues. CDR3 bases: TGTGCCAGCAGCCAAGAGTTTTATAGCAATCAGCCCCAGCATTTT. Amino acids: CASSQEFYSNQPQHF.

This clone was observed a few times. The CDR3 bases are TGTGCCAGCAGCTTATCCCAGGGGAACTATGGCTACACCTTC. This translates into CASSLSQGNYGYTF. The V gene is TRBV11-2, the J gene TRBJ1-2; D possibly corresponds to TRBD1 (6 bases). CDR1 is SGHAT, CDR2 FQNNGV, per germline. V shed 2 bases and J shed 2 bases, with 9 bases lying between them. CDR3 size: 14 residues.

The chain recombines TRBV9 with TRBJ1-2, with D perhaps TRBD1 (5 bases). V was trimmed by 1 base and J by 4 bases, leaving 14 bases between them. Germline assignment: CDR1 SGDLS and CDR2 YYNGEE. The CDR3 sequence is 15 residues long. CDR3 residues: CASSVSEGPLYGYTF. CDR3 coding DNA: TGTGCCAGCAGCGTATCGGAGGGGCCGCTCTATGGCTACACCTTC.

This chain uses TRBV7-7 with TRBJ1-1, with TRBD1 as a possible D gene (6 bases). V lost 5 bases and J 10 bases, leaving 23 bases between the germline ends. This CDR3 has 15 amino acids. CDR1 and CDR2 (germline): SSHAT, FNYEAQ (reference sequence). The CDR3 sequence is CASSRKYRDIGVAFF. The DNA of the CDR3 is TGTGCCAGCAGCAGAAAATACCGGGACATCGGAGTAGCTTTCTTT.

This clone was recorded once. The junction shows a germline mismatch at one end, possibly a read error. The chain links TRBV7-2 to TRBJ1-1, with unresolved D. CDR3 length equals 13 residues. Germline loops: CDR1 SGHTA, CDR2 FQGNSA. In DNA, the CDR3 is TGTGCCAGCAGATTAGACACGGGCACTGAAGCTTTCTTT. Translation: CASRLDTGTEAFF.

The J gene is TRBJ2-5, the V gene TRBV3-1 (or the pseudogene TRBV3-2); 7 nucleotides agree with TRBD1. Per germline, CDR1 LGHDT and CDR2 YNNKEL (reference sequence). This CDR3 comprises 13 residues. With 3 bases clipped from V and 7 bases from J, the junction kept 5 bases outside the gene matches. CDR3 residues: CASSQDRFGTQYF. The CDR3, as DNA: TGTGCCAGCAGCCAGGACAGGTTTGGGACCCAGTACTTC.

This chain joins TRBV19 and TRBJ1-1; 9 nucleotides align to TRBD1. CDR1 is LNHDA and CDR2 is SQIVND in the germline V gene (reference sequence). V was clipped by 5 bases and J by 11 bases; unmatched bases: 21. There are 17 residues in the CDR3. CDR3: CASSASAGQGRLFGAFF. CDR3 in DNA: TGTGCCAGTAGTGCGTCCGCGGGACAGGGTAGGTTATTCGGCGCTTTCTTT.

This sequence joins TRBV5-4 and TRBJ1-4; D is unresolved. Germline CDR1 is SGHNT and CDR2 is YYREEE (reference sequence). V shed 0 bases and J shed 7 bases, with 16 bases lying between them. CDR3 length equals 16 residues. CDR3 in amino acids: CASSLAAGRVGEKLFF. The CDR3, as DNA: TGTGCCAGCAGCTTGGCCGCGGGCCGAGTAGGTGAAAAACTGTTTTTT.

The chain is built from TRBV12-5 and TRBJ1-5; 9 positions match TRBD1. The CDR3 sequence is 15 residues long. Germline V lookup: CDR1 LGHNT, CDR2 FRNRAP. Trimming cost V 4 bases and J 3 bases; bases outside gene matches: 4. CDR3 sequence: CASGSGTGFNQPQHF. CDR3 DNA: TGTGCTAGTGGTTCCGGGACAGGGTTCAATCAGCCCCAGCATTTT.

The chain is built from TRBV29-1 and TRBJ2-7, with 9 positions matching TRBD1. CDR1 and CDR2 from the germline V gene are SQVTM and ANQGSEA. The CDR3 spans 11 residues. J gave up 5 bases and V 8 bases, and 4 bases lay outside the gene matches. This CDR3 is CSTGQGNEQYF. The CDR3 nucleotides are TGCAGCACGGGACAGGGAAACGAGCAGTACTTC.

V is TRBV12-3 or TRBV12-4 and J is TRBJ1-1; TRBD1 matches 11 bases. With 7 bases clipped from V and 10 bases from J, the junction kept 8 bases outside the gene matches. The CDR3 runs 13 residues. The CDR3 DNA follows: TGTGCCAGCATCAAGGGACAGGGGGATCGAGCTTTCTTT. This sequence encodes CASIKGQGDRAFF.

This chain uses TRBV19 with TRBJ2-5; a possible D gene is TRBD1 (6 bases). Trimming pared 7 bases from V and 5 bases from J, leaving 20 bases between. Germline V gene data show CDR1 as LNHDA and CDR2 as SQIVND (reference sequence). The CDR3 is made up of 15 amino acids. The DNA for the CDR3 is TGTGCCAGTACCAAAGGGGGACAAAGTGGCGAGACCCAGTACTTC. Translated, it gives CASTKGGQSGETQYF.

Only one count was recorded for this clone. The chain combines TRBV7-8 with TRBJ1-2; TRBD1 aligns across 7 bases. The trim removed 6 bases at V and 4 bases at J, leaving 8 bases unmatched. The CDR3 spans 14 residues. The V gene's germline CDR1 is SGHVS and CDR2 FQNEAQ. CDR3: CASSYTGASYGYTF. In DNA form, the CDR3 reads TGTGCCAGCAGTTACACAGGGGCTAGCTATGGCTACACCTTC.

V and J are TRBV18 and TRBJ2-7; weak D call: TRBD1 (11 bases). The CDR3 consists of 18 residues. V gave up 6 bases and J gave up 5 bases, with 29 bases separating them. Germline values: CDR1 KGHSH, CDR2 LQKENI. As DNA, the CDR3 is TGTGCCAGCTCCCACTCCGGGACAGGGGGGCTAGCGGGAGACGAGCAGTACTTC. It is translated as CASSHSGTGGLAGDEQYF. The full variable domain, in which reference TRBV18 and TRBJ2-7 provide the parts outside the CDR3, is NAGVMQNPRHLVRRRGQEARLRCSPMKGHSHVYWYRQLPEEGLKFMVYLQKENIIDESGMPKERFSAEFPKEGPSILRIQQVVRGDSAAYFCASSHSGTGGLAGDEQYFGPGTRLTVT.

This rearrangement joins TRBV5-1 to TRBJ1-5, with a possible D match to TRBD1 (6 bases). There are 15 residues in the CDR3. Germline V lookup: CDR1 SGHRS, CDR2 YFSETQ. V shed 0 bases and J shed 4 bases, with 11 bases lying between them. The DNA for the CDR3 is TGCGCCAGCAGCTTGGAGCCAGGGGCAAATCAGCCCCAGCATTTT. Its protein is CASSLEPGANQPQHF.